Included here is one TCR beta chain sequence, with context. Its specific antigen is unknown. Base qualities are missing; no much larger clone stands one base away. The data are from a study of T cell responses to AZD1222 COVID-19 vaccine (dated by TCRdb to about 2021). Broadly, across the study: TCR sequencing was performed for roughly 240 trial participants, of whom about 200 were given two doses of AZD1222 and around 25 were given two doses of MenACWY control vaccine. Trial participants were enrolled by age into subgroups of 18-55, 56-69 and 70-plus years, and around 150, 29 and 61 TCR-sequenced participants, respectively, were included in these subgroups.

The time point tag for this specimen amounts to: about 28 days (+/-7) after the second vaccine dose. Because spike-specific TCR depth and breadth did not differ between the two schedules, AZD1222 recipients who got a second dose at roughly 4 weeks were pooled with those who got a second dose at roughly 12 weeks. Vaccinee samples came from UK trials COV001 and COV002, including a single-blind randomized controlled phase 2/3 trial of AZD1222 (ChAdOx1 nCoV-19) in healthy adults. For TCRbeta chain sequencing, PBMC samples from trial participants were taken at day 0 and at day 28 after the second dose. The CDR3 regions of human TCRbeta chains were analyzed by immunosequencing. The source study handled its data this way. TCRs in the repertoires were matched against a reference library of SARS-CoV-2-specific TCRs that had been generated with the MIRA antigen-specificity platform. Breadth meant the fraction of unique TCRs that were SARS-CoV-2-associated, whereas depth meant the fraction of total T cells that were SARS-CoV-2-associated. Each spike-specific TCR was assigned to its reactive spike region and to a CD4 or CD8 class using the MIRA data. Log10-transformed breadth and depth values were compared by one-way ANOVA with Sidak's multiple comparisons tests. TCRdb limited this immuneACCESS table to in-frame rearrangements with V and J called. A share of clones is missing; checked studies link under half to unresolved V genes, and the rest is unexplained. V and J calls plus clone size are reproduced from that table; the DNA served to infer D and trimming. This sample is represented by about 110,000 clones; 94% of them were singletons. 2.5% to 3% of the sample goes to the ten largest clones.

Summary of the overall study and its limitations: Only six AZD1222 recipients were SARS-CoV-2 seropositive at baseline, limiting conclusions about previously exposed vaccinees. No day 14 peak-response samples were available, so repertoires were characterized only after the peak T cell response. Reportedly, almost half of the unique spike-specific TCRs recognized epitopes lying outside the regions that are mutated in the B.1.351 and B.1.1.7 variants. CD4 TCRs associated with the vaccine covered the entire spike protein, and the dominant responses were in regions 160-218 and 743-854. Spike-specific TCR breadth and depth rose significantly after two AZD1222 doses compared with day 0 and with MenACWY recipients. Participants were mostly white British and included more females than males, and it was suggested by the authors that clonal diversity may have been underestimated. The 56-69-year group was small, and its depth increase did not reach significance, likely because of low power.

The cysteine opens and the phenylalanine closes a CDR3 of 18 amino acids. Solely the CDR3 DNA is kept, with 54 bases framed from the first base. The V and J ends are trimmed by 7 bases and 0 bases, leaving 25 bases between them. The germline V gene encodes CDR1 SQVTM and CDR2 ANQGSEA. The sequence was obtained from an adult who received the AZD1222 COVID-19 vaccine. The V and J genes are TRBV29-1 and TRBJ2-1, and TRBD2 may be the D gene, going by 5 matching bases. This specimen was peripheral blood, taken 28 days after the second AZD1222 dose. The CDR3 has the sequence CSALGGSVGKSSYNEQFF. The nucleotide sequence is TGCAGCGCCCTGGGCGGTAGCGTGGGTAAGAGCTCCTACAATGAGCAGTTCTTC.